This is a list of T cell receptor beta chains from one sample in a study of cytomegalovirus exposure and HLA in healthy donors. Generated by immunoSEQ multiplex PCR, the TCRdb table keeps only in-frame clones and is missing some. The table lists roughly 130,000 clones, over 60% of them singletons. The sample taken for sequencing was PBMCs. The receptors shown here come from a human donor in good health. Each CDR3 is given with its conserved first and last residue. Each record gives: clone size, J gene, V gene, D gene, CDR3 protein, CDR3 DNA. The D gene is left open where the match is weak. Where a row states a size, it is once, few, many or the class of an expanded clone; other rows omit it.

NA,TRBJ1-3,TRBV27,NA,CASAPREGGSGNTIYF,TGTGCCAGCGCCCCCAGGGAGGGGGGCTCTGGAAACACCATATATTTT
few,TRBJ1-1,TRBV6-5,NA,CASMRGVTEAFF,TGTGCCAGCATGCGGGGGGTCACTGAAGCTTTCTTT
NA,TRBJ1-4,TRBV9,NA,CASSVHSLNEKLFF,TGTGCCAGCAGCGTACACAGTCTTAATGAAAAACTGTTTTTT
NA,TRBJ2-7,TRBV14,NA,CASSQEAFGDEQYF,TGTGCCAGCAGCCAAGAAGCTTTCGGGGACGAGCAGTACTTC
NA,TRBJ2-2,TRBV6-1,NA,CASSDRDTGELFF,TGTGCCAGCAGTGACAGGGACACCGGGGAGCTGTTTTTT
NA,TRBJ2-3,TRBV6-1,TRBD2,CASREPAGGDRNTQYF,TGTGCCAGCAGGGAACCAGCGGGAGGCGACCGTAATACGCAGTATTTT
NA,TRBJ2-4,TRBV4-2,NA,CASSQDGYNSPKNIQYF,TGTGCCAGCAGCCAAGATGGTTACAACAGTCCAAAAAACATTCAGTACTTC
NA,TRBJ2-7,TRBV2,TRBD2,CASSEDGGTAPGLAGPLLSYEQYF,TGTGCCAGCAGTGAAGATGGGGGTACGGCCCCGGGACTAGCGGGACCTTTACTCTCCTACGAGCAGTACTTC
NA,TRBJ1-4,TRBV10-3,NA,CAISGREHEKLFF,TGTGCCATCAGTGGGAGGGAACATGAAAAACTGTTTTTT
NA,TRBJ2-5,TRBV7-2,TRBD1,CASSLTGTGIQETQYF,TGTGCCAGCAGCCTTACCGGGACAGGGATTCAAGAGACCCAGTACTTC
NA,TRBJ2-5,TRBV28,NA,CASSSAGLETQYF,TGTGCCAGCAGTTCGGCAGGGCTAGAGACCCAGTACTTC
NA,TRBJ1-2,TRBV19,TRBD1,CASSRQGSYGYTF,TGTGCCAGTAGCCGACAGGGGTCCTATGGCTACACCTTC
NA,TRBJ1-1,TRBV5-5,NA,CASTPKGGTEAFF,TGTGCCAGCACCCCCAAGGGAGGGACTGAAGCTTTCTTT
NA,TRBJ1-4,TRBV27,NA,CAVGDRNEKLFF,TGTGCCGTCGGGGATAGGAATGAAAAACTGTTTTTT
NA,TRBJ1-2,TRBV29-1,TRBD1,CSVRTGLSYGYTF,TGCAGCGTCCGGACAGGGTTAAGCTATGGCTACACCTTC
NA,TRBJ1-1,TRBV5-1,NA,CASSLEAGNTEAFF,TGCGCCAGCAGTTTGGAGGCAGGGAACACTGAAGCTTTCTTT
NA,TRBJ2-7,TRBV11-2,TRBD2,CASSPVGRRGSYEQYF,TGTGCCAGCAGCCCAGTCGGGAGGAGAGGATCCTACGAGCAGTACTTC
NA,TRBJ2-5,TRBV5-6,NA,CASRKGATSLGETQYF,TGTGCCAGCAGGAAGGGAGCGACTAGTCTTGGCGAGACCCAGTACTTC
NA,TRBJ2-3,TRBV6-1,NA,CASRALAIFTDTQYF,TGTGCCAGCAGGGCCCTAGCAATATTCACAGATACGCAGTATTTT
NA,TRBJ2-1,TRBV7-9,TRBD2,CSSSLGGENEQFF,TGTTCCAGCAGCCTGGGAGGGGAGAATGAGCAGTTCTTC
few,TRBJ2-7,TRBV5-1,NA,CASSLGGSIHEQYF,TGCGCCAGCAGCTTGGGTGGGAGTATCCACGAGCAGTACTTC
few,TRBJ2-3,TRBV19,NA,CASSGRGSNTQYF,TGTGCCAGTAGCGGCAGGGGATCGAATACGCAGTATTTT
NA,TRBJ2-1,TRBV11-3,NA,CASSLARGNEQFF,TGTGCCAGCAGCCTTGCCAGGGGCAATGAGCAGTTCTTC
NA,TRBJ2-1,TRBV2,TRBD1,CASSEGGQGGGEQFF,TGTGCCAGCAGTGAAGGGGGACAGGGAGGGGGTGAGCAGTTCTTC
once,TRBJ2-1,TRBV27,TRBD2,CASSPGTSGGFNEQFF,TGTGCCAGCAGTCCGGGGACTAGCGGGGGTTTCAATGAGCAGTTCTTC
NA,TRBJ2-5,TRBV7-8,TRBD1,CASSFPMGWSQGVFQETQYF,TGTGCCAGCAGCTTCCCCATGGGTTGGTCCCAGGGGGTATTCCAAGAGACCCAGTACTTC
NA,TRBJ2-7,TRBV29-1,TRBD1,CSVAQGRVEQYF,TGCAGCGTCGCACAGGGGAGAGTCGAGCAGTACTTC
NA,TRBJ2-7,TRBV5-8,TRBD1,CASIHRGQSMGEQYF,TGTGCCAGCATTCACAGGGGACAAAGTATGGGGGAGCAGTACTTC
medium-sized,TRBJ1-2,TRBV7-9,NA,CASTPGGNYGYTF,TGTGCCAGCACCCCGGGCGGGAACTATGGCTACACCTTC
NA,TRBJ2-1,TRBV4-2,TRBD1,CASSLGTGTGEQFF,TGTGCCAGCAGCCTAGGAACGGGGACAGGGGAGCAGTTCTTC
NA,TRBJ2-3,TRBV4-1,TRBD1,CASSDRQGAPRDTQYF,TGTGCCAGCAGCGATAGACAGGGGGCGCCTAGAGATACGCAGTATTTT
NA,TRBJ2-5,TRBV5-4,TRBD1,CASSQQGYKETQYF,TGTGCCAGCAGCCAACAGGGGTATAAAGAGACCCAGTACTTC
NA,TRBJ1-1,TRBV7-3,NA,CASSLAPGTEAFF,TGTGCCAGCAGCTTAGCCCCGGGCACTGAAGCTTTCTTT
NA,TRBJ2-1,TRBV25-1,NA,CASTPPTSLSSYNEQFF,TGTGCCAGCACCCCACCTACTAGTCTTAGCTCCTACAATGAGCAGTTCTTC
few,TRBJ1-6,TRBV6-5,NA,CASSYLVFGATLHF,TGTGCCAGCAGTTACCTCGTATTTGGGGCCACCCTCCACTTT
few,TRBJ1-2,TRBV7-2,NA,CASSDMAWQGIGYTF,TGTGCCAGCAGCGATATGGCATGGCAGGGGATCGGCTACACCTTC
once,TRBJ2-7,TRBV5-1,TRBD1,CASRRDSTGVGSYEQYF,TGCGCCAGCAGACGGGACTCGACAGGGGTAGGGTCCTACGAGCAGTACTTC
NA,TRBJ1-1,TRBV5-1,NA,CASSLVDTRNTEAFF,TGCGCCAGCAGCTTGGTTGATACACGTAACACTGAAGCTTTCTTT
NA,TRBJ1-5,TRBV19,TRBD1,CASSTSPGQGNQPQHF,TGTGCCAGTAGTACTAGTCCGGGACAGGGGAATCAGCCCCAGCATTTT
few,TRBJ1-5,TRBV7-6,NA,CASSSGQTNQPQHF,TGTGCCAGCAGCTCCGGACAGACGAATCAGCCCCAGCATTTT
NA,TRBJ1-2,TRBV7-9,TRBD1,CASSLGQGAVGGYTF,TGTGCCAGCAGCTTGGGACAGGGGGCCGTGGGTGGCTACACCTTC
NA,TRBJ2-7,TRBV7-9,NA,CASSLAGGSSDEQYF,TGTGCCAGCAGCTTAGCTGGTGGGAGTAGCGACGAGCAGTACTTC
NA,TRBJ1-2,TRBV29-1,TRBD1,CSSSGTDSNYGYTF,TGCAGCTCCTCCGGGACAGACTCTAACTATGGCTACACCTTC
NA,TRBJ1-1,TRBV13,NA,CASSSREEGTEAFF,TGTGCCAGCAGCTCTCGGGAGGAGGGCACTGAAGCTTTCTTT
NA,TRBJ2-7,TRBV5-5,NA,CASSLGPGGSYEQYF,TGTGCCAGCAGCTTGGGGCCAGGGGGGTCGTACGAGCAGTACTTC
NA,TRBJ2-7,TRBV6-6,TRBD2,CASRTDTAGGREQYF,TGTGCCAGCCGGACGGATACAGCGGGAGGACGCGAGCAGTACTTC
NA,TRBJ2-2,TRBV7-9,TRBD1,CSSSPGTGLAGELFF,TGTTCCAGCAGCCCCGGGACAGGGTTAGCGGGGGAGCTGTTTTTT
NA,TRBJ2-5,TRBV15,TRBD2,CATSRGGWKTGVQETQYF,TGTGCCACCAGCAGGGGGGGGTGGAAAACAGGAGTCCAAGAGACCCAGTACTTC
NA,TRBJ1-2,TRBV6-5,NA,CASSWAGAYGYTF,TGTGCCAGCAGTTGGGCAGGGGCCTATGGCTACACCTTC